The present TCR beta chain was sequenced within a study of T cells after yellow fever vaccination. The wider study: Libraries from low-cell-number fractions were prepared with the SMART-Seq v4 Ultra Low Input RNA kit. Findings of the study overall: The secondary response was weaker but peaked faster, day 5 versus 15. Booster samples showed a return of most primary-vaccination clones (roughly 96% CD4, about 88% CD8). Some clonotypes, a small share, were shared between CD4 and CD8 compartments.

The length of the CDR3 is 19 residues. V was pared by 5 bases and J by 7 bases, with 24 bases of the junction left unmatched. Germline V gene sequence: CDR1 DFQATT, CDR2 SNEGSKA (reference sequence). Comment on this clonotype: Its antigen remains unidentified.

TCRdb passed the 5' RACE reads through MiXCR, listing each CDR3 protein once. The table records hundreds of thousands of distinct CDR3 sequences, approximately 13% of them present only once. The specimen comprised PBMCs, sampled on the day of the yellow fever booster vaccination. This receptor was obtained from a man aged 25-40 years who received the YFV17D yellow fever vaccine. The chain couples TRBV20-1 to TRBJ2-3; 10 bases are shared with TRBD2. DNA for the CDR3: TGCAGTGCTCTTCGTAGGCTAGCGGGAGAAATAAAGAGACCAAATACGCAGTATTTT. It codes for CSALRRLAGEIKRPNTQYF.